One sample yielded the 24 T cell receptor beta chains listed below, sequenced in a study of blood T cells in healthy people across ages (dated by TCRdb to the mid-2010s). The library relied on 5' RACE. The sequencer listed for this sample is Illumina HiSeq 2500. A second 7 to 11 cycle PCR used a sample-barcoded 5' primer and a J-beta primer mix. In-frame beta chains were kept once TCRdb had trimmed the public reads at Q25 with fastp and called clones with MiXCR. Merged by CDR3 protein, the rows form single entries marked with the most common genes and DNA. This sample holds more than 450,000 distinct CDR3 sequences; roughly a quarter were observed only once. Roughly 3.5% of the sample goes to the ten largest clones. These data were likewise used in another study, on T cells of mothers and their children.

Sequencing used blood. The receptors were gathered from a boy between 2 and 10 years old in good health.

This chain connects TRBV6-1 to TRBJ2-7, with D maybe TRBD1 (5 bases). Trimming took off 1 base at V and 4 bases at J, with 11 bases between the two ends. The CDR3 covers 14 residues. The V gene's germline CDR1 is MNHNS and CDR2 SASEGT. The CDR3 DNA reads TGTGCCAGCAGTGAAGGTGCAGGGTTATACGAGCAGTACTTC. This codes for CASSEGAGLYEQYF.

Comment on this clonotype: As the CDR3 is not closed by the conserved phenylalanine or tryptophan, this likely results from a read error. CDR3 region: CASSLALKEETQYS. DNA of the CDR3: TGTGCCAGCAGCTTAGCCCTAAAGGAAGAGACCCAGTACTCC. The rearrangement uses TRBV7-9 and TRBJ2-5; D gene uncertain. Germline V gene data show CDR1 as SEHNR and CDR2 as FQNEAQ (reference sequence). The V gene lost 0 bases and the J gene lost 3 bases, with 8 bases spanning the gap. The CDR3 sequence is 14 residues long.

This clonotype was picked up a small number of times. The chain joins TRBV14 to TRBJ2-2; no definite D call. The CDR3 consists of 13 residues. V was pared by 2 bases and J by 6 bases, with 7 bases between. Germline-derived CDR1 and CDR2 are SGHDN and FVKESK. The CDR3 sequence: CASSQTFSGELFF. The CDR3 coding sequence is TGTGCCAGCAGCCAAACGTTCTCCGGGGAGCTGTTTTTT.

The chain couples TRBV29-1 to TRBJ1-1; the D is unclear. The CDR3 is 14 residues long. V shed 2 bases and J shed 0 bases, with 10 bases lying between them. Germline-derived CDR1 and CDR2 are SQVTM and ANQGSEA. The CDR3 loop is CSVETGSMNTEAFF. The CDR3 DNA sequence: TGCAGCGTTGAAACGGGTTCCATGAACACTGAAGCTTTCTTT.

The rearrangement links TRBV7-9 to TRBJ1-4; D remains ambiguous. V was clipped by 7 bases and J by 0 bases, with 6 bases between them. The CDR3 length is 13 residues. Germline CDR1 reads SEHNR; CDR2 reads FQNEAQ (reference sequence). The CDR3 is CASMVATNEKLFF. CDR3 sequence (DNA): TGTGCCAGCATGGTCGCAACTAATGAAAAACTGTTTTTT.

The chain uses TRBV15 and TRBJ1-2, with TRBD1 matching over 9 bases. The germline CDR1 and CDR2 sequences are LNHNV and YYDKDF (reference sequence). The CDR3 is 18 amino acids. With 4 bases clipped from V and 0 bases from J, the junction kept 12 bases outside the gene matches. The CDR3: CATSKATGTGTANYGYTF. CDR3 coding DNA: TGTGCCACCAGCAAAGCCACCGGGACAGGGACAGCTAACTATGGCTACACCTTC.

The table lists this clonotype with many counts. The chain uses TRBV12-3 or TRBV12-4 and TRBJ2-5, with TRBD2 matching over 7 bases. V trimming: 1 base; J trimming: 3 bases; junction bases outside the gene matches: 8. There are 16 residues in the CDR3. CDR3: CASSLVQREPKETQYF. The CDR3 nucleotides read TGTGCCAGCAGTTTAGTCCAGCGGGAACCCAAAGAGACCCAGTACTTC.

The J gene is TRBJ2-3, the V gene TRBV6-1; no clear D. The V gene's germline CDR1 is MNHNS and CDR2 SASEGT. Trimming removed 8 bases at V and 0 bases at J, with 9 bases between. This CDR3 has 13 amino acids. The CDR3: CASRITSTDTQYF. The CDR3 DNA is TGTGCCAGCCGGATTACTAGCACAGATACGCAGTATTTT.

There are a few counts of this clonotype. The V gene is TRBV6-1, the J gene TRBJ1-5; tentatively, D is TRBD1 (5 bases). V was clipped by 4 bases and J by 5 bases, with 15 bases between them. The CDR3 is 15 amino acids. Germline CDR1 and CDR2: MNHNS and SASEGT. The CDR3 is CASSGGVWGDQPQHF. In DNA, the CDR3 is TGTGCCAGCAGTGGGGGCGTTTGGGGGGATCAGCCCCAGCATTTT.

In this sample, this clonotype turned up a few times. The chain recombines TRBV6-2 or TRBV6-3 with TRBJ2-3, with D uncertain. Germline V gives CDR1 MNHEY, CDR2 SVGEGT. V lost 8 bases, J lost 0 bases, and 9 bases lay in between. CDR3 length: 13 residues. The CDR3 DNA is TGTGCCAGCCTTGGGCCTAGCACAGATACGCAGTATTTT. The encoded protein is CASLGPSTDTQYF.

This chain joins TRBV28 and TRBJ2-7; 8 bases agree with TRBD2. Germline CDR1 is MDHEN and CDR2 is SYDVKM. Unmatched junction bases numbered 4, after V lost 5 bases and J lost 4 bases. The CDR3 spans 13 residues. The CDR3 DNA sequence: TGTGCCAGCAGTGGCCGGGAGGGATACGAGCAGTACTTC. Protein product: CASSGREGYEQYF.

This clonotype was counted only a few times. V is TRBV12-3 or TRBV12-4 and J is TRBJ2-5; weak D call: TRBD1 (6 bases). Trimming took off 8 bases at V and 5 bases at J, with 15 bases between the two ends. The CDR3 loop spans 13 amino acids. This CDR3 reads CASRGEGVETQYF. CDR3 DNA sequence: TGTGCCAGCCGCGGCGAGGGGGTCGAGACCCAGTACTTC.

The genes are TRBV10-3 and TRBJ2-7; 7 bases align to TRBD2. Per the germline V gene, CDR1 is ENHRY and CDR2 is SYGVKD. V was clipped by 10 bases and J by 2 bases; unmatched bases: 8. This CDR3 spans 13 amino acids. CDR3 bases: TGTGCCACCGCGGGGCTAGCGGCCTACGAGCAGTACTTC. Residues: CATAGLAAYEQYF.

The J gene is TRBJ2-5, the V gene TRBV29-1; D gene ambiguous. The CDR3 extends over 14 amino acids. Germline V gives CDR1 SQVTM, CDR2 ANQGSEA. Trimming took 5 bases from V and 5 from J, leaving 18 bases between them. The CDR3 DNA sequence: TGCAGCGTTACAGTGTCAAAGAGGACGGAGACCCAGTACTTC. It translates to CSVTVSKRTETQYF.

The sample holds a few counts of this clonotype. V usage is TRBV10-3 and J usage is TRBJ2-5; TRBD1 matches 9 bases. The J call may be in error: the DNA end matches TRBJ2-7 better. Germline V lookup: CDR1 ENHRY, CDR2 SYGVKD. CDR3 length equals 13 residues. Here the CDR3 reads CAIEDRGKYEQYF. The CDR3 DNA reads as TGTGCCATCGAGGACAGGGGTAAATACGAGCAGTACTTC.

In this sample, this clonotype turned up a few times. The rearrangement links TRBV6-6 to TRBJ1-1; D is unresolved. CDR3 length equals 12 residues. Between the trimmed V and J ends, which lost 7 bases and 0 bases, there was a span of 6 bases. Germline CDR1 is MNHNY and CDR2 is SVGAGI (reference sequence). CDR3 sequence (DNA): TGTGCCAGCAAGGGAATGAACACTGAAGCTTTCTTT. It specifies CASKGMNTEAFF.

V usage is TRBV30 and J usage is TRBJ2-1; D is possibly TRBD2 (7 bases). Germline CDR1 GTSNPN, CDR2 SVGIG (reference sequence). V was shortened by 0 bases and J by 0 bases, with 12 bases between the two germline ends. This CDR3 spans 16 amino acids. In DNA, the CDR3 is TGTGCCTGGAGTGTACCGCGGGGGCCCTCCTACAATGAGCAGTTCTTC. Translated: CAWSVPRGPSYNEQFF.

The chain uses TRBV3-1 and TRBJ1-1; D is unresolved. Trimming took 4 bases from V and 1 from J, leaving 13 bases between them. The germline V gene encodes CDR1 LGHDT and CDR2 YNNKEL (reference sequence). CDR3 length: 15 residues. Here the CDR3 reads CASSPSAGWNTEAFF. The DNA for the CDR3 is TGTGCCAGCAGCCCGTCCGCGGGATGGAACACTGAAGCTTTCTTT. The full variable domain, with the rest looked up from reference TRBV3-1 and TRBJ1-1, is DTAVSQTPKYLVTQMGNDKSIKCEQNLGHDTMYWYKQDSKKFLKIMFSYNNKELIINETVPNRFSPKSPDKAHLNLHINSLELGDSAVYFCASSPSAGWNTEAFFGQGTRLTVV.

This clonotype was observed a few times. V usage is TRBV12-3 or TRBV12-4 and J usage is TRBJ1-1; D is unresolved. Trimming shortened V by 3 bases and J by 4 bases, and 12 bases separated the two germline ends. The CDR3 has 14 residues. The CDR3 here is CASSLTGTGTEAFF. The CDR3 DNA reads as TGTGCCAGCAGTTTGACGGGCACGGGCACTGAAGCTTTCTTT.

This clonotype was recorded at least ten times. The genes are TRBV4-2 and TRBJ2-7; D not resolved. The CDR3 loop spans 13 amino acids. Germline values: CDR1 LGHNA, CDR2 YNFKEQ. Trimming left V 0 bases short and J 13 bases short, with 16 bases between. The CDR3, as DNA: TGTGCCAGCAGCCAAGAGCCACCGGAGACCCAATACTTC. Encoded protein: CASSQEPPETQYF.

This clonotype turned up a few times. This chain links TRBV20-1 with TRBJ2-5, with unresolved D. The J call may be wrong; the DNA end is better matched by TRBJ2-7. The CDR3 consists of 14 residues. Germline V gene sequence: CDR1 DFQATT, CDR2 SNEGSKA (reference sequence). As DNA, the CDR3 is TGCAGTGCTAGAGATTCGGGTCCCTCCTACGAGCAGTACTTC. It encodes CSARDSGPSYEQYF.

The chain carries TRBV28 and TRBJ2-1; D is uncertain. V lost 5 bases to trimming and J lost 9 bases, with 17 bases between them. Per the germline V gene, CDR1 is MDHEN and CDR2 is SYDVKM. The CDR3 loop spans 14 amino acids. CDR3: CASSPGPNIGEQFF. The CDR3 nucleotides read TGTGCCAGCAGTCCTGGACCAAATATTGGTGAGCAGTTCTTC. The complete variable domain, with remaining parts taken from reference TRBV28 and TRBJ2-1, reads DVKVTQSSRYLVKRTGEKVFLECVQDMDHENMFWYRQDPGLGLRLIYFSYDVKMKEKGDIPEGYSVSREKKERFSLILESASTNQTSMYLCASSPGPNIGEQFFGPGTRLTVL.

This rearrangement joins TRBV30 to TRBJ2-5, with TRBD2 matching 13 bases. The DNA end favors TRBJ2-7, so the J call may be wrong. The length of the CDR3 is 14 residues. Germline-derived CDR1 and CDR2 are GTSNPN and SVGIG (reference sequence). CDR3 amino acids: CAWRGLAGKDEQYF. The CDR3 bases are TGTGCCTGGAGGGGACTAGCGGGAAAGGACGAGCAGTACTTC.

The CDR3 protein is CSASAGTSGGAPQYF. CDR3 nucleotides: TGCAGTGCTTCTGCCGGGACTAGCGGGGGGGCGCCCCAGTACTTC. This rearrangement joins TRBV20-1 to TRBJ2-5; TRBD2 matches 16 bases. V shed 5 bases and J 9 bases; nucleotides not matched to a gene: 9. The CDR3 length is 15 residues. Germline loops: CDR1 DFQATT, CDR2 SNEGSKA (reference sequence).